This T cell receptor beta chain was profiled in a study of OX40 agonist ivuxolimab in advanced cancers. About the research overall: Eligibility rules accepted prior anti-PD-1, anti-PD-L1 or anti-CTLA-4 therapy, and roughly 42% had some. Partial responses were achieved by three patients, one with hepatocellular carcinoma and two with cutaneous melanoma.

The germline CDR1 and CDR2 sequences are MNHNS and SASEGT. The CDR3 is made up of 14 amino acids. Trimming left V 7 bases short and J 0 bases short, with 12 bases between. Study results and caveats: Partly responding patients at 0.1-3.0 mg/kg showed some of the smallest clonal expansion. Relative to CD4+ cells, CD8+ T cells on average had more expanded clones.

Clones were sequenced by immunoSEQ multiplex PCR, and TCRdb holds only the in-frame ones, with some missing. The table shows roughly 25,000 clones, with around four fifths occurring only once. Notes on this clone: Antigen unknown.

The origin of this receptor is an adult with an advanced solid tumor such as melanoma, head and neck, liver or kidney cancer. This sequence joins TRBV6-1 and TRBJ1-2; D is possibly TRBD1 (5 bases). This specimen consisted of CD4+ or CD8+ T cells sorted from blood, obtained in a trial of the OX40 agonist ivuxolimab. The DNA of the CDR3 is TGTGCCAGCACGCAGGGATCCACTAACTATGGCTACACCTTC. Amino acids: CASTQGSTNYGYTF.